This note documents a single T cell receptor beta chain sequence. In this sample, this clonotype turned up a few times. Its binding antigen is unknown. Per-base quality was not reported, and no clone a single base away is much larger than it. These data belong to a study of regulatory T cells in long-lasting Graves disease (dated by TCRdb to about 2021). With respect to the entire study: Patients with newly diagnosed Graves' disease had been on antithyroid drugs for under 3 months. A total of 33 samples underwent TCR sequencing: about 13 from persistent and roughly 20 from newly diagnosed Graves' disease patients. Persistent Graves' disease patients were compared with newly diagnosed Graves' disease patients by peripheral blood TCR sequencing and RNA sequencing. The study was conducted in China and was registered as a clinical trial. Summary of the overall study and its limitations: Persistent disease showed preferential use of TRBV28, TRBJ1-2 and TRBJ2-5, whereas newly diagnosed disease favored TRBV20-1 and TRBJ2-1. Compared with newly diagnosed patients, persistent Graves' disease patients had lower TCR Shannon entropy and fewer highly expanded clones, which suggests clonal expansion. A larger number of public clonotypes was shared among persistent patients (more than 2,500) than among newly diagnosed patients (around 880). The authors acknowledged the small sample size as a limitation that may reduce accuracy. Sequencing and analysis were restricted to the TCR beta chain. Only peripheral blood was studied, because thyroid tissue, the primary lesion, was inaccessible.

The time point tag for this specimen amounts to: newly diagnosed GD, antithyroid drugs for less than 3 months. For both TCR sequencing and RNA sequencing, RNA was extracted from PBMCs using TRIzol. The diagnosis of Graves' disease followed American Thyroid Association guidelines. Recruitment of patients was carried out at an endocrinology department in Xi'an, China. From each patient, roughly 9 milliliters of peripheral blood was collected into an EDTA anticoagulant tube. PBMCs were isolated by Ficoll Paque Plus density gradient separation without further T cell sorting. RNA quality was checked with an Agilent 2100 Bioanalyzer and agarose gel, and concentration with a NanoDrop 2000. The library was obtained by multiplex PCR. The sequencer was an Illumina HiSeq 4000. iRepertoire HTBI primers and Arm-PCR amplification of CDR3 regions were used to construct TCR beta libraries. Before sequencing, the PCR products underwent gel purification. The original pipeline was this. Gene usage analysis of CDR3 amino acid clonotypes used the approximately 62 TRBV and some 13 TRBJ segments found across samples. COPE and FqMerger were used to merge the filtered high-quality paired reads into contigs. BLAST was used to align contigs to the IMGT TRBV, TRBD and TRBJ reference genes, and CDR3 was defined following IMGT. Highly expanded clones were defined as clonotypes with a frequency above 0.1%. Repertoire diversity was measured by Shannon entropy, and V-J evenness by the Gini coefficient. A clonotype was considered public if more than one individual shared it. TCRdb itself trimmed the public reads at Q25 with fastp, ran MiXCR and retained productive beta chains. Identical CDR3 protein sequences are pooled into one entry, listed with their most common genes and DNA. What appears here as the V and J calls and clone size reflects TCRdb's work, not the paper's. The sample has 350,000 to 500,000 distinct CDR3 sequences on record, roughly 15% of them singletons. The ten largest account for about a quarter of the sample.

According to the germline V gene, CDR1 reads SGDLS and CDR2 reads YYNGEE. Deletion took 0 bases off V and 2 bases off J, with a span of 12 bases between the germline ends. The CDR3, from cysteine to phenylalanine, totals 15 residues. The sequence is cut down to CDR3 DNA, 45 bases in frame from base 1. These data were also filed under a second study, of T cells in Graves' hyperthyroidism and ophthalmopathy. Reported in the second study: Stable Graves' hyperthyroidism was defined as the absence of progression to ophthalmopathy over 18 months of follow-up. Hyperthyroidism patients were newly diagnosed, had a disease duration of under 2 months, and were aged 18 to 65 years. Exclusion was applied to patients with uncontrolled infections, other autoimmune diseases, pregnancy or lactation. Diagnoses were based on clinical symptoms, serum thyroxine and TRAb, thyroid ultrasound and orbital computed tomography. For the first round of RT-PCR on the TCR CDR3, the HTBI primer set was used together with the Qiagen OneStep RT-PCR kit. Most expanded thyroid clonotypes (frequency above 0.001) were also detected in blood, suggesting blood repertoires may reflect thyroid immune responses. In cross-validation, a model built on a 13 V-J signature told ophthalmopathy apart from stable hyperthyroidism with just under 90% sensitivity and around 81% specificity, and in testing the same model reached 80%/75%. In validation, the model predicted progression to ophthalmopathy with around 71% sensitivity and 72% to 75% specificity, a median of 6.5 months before onset. TCR V-J signatures able to tell the groups apart were searched for in a discovery cohort of 90 to 100 patients, of whom over 40 had Graves' ophthalmopathy and roughly 57 had stable Graves' hyperthyroidism. Whether ophthalmopathy could be predicted prospectively was tested in an independent validation cohort made up of 18 hyperthyroidism patients plus 17 patients who later progressed to ophthalmopathy. The 100 discovery patients were randomly split 7:3 into training and test sets. In roughly six Graves' hyperthyroidism patients, the study also compared T-cell repertoires from thyroid tissue with T-cell repertoires from blood. Following sampling, methimazole starting at 30 mg daily was given to hyperthyroidism patients, and high-dose intravenous methylprednisolone was given to ophthalmopathy patients. A second multiplex PCR round built the libraries, followed by size selection and purification. Paired-end sequencing of the libraries was performed with 100 bp reads on an Illumina HiSeq2000. SOAPnuke was used to process the raw data, removing reads that contained adapters or uncalled bases, had a mean Phred below 15, or lacked an exact match to the constant primer or identifier. High-quality paired reads were merged with COPE v1.2.5, and unique nucleotide sequences were defined as clonotypes. Clonotypes were aligned to IMGT TRBV, TRBD and TRBJ reference segments using MiTCR v1.1. Only V-J combinations with frequency above 0.0001, covering roughly 99% of repertoires, were analysed. A TCS score was defined as the ratio between F50 (clonal expansion) and ExV (chaos), using BLOSUM62-based TCRdist between CDR3 peptides within each V-J. Welch's t-statistics and random forest reduced fewer than 550 V-J features to about 12, which were used in a naive Bayes classifier (R e1071). Sample size was not statistically predetermined, and investigators were not blinded to group allocation. TCR Vbeta CDR3 sequencing of fewer than 150 peripheral blood samples (fewer than 45 ophthalmopathy, under 80 hyperthyroidism and approximately 17 progressor patients) is reported in the paper.

This clonotype originated in a young woman with Graves disease. Donor details come from another sample of the same person, matched by shared clones. Rearrangement joined TRBV9 to TRBJ2-7; there is no confident call for the D gene. Sequencing was performed on peripheral blood mononuclear cells (PBMCs), taken at new diagnosis, from a patient treated with antithyroid drugs. The sequenced DNA: TGTGCCAGCAGCGTAGGGGTTGGAATGGCCTACGAGCAGTACTTC. It codes for CASSVGVGMAYEQYF.